The 25 T cell receptor beta chains below come from one sample, sequenced in a study of blood T cell repertoires in COVID-19. Generated by immunoSEQ multiplex PCR, the TCRdb table keeps only in-frame clones and is missing some. In the table there are 650,000 to 800,000 clones, 80% to 90% of which are singletons. Sequenced input: peripheral blood. These receptors all come from a woman aged 18-29 years with acute or convalescent COVID-19.

This rearrangement joins TRBV3-1 (or the pseudogene TRBV3-2) to TRBJ1-2; the D gene is possibly TRBD1 (6 bases). The CDR3 runs 14 residues. Germline CDR1 is LGHDT and CDR2 is YNNKEL (reference sequence). V gave up 3 bases and J gave up 3 bases, with 11 bases separating them. The CDR3 loop is CASSQPGVDYGYTF. For the CDR3, the DNA is TGTGCCAGCAGCCAGCCAGGGGTCGACTATGGCTACACCTTC.

J is TRBJ2-2 and V is TRBV5-8, with 10 bases identical to TRBD2. V lost 4 bases to trimming and J lost 1 base; unmatched junction nucleotides: 7. In germline, CDR1 is SGHTS, CDR2 YDEGEE. CDR3 length equals 17 residues. The CDR3 DNA reads as TGTGCCAGCAGCATAACTAGCGGGGCCCTGAACACCGGGGAGCTGTTTTTT. It translates to CASSITSGALNTGELFF.

The V gene is TRBV5-1, the J gene TRBJ2-2; the D gene is possibly TRBD1 (6 bases). V was trimmed by 4 bases and J by 2 bases, leaving 15 bases between them. The CDR3 is 16 residues long. Germline CDR1 is SGHRS and CDR2 is YFSETQ. The chain's CDR3 is CASSRDILSNTGELFF. The CDR3 nucleotides are TGCGCCAGCAGCAGGGACATCCTATCAAACACCGGGGAGCTGTTTTTT.

The chain is built from TRBV29-1 and TRBJ2-6; D perhaps matches TRBD2 (6 bases). V lost 6 bases and J lost 0, with 9 bases in between. Germline V gives CDR1 SQVTM, CDR2 ANQGSEA. CDR3 size: 14 residues. The CDR3 spells CSVWGVSGANVLTF. CDR3 nucleotide sequence: TGCAGCGTCTGGGGGGTCTCTGGGGCCAACGTCCTGACTTTC.

The chain's CDR3 is CASSYSTTTDTQYF. The CDR3 DNA sequence: TGTGCCAGCAGTTACTCAACGACTACAGATACGCAGTATTTT. The J gene is TRBJ2-3, the V gene TRBV6-2 or TRBV6-3; D gene uncertain. V was shortened by 0 bases and J by 3 bases, with 7 bases between the two germline ends. The CDR3 runs to 14 residues. Germline V gene sequence: CDR1 MNHEY, CDR2 SVGEGT.

This chain joins TRBV6-5 and TRBJ1-1; no clear D. V was shortened by 11 bases and J by 1 base, with 11 bases between the two germline ends. Per the germline V gene, CDR1 is MNHEY and CDR2 is SVGAGI. CDR3 length: 12 amino acids. CDR3 amino acids: CAGLPWNTEAFF. The CDR3 DNA is TGTGCCGGACTCCCTTGGAACACTGAAGCTTTCTTT.

V usage is TRBV5-6 and J usage is TRBJ2-2; D is perhaps TRBD2 (5 bases). V lost 2 bases and J lost 6, with 8 bases in between. CDR3 size: 13 residues. Germline V gives CDR1 SGHDT, CDR2 YYEEEE. This CDR3 is CASSFLAPGELFF. The CDR3 DNA reads as TGTGCCAGCAGCTTCCTAGCCCCCGGGGAGCTGTTTTTT.

This chain links TRBV18 with TRBJ1-1, with D perhaps TRBD1 (5 bases). The CDR3 is 16 residues long. The germline gives CDR1 KGHSH, CDR2 LQKENI. V lost 1 base and J lost 2, with 14 bases in between. CDR3 coding DNA: TGTGCCAGCTCACCACGGGGCATGTTCGTTAACACTGAAGCTTTCTTT. It encodes CASSPRGMFVNTEAFF.

The chain carries TRBV2 and TRBJ1-5; maybe TRBD1 (6 bases). This CDR3 region has 18 residues. With 6 bases removed from V and 6 bases from J, the gap between germline ends came to 27 bases. Germline CDR1 and CDR2: SNHLY and FYNNEI. The chain's CDR3 is CASSSQGSQPGAGQPQHF. CDR3 nucleotides: TGTGCCAGCAGCTCACAGGGCTCCCAACCCGGGGCCGGTCAGCCCCAGCATTTT.

This clone has just one count. The CDR3 reads CASSQYGGTAKISGANVLTF. The DNA for the CDR3 is TGCGCCAGCAGCCAATACGGAGGGACAGCGAAAATCTCTGGGGCCAACGTCCTGACTTTC. This rearrangement joins TRBV4-3 to TRBJ2-6; D perhaps matches TRBD1 (7 bases). Trimming took 2 bases from V and 0 from J, leaving 20 bases between them. Germline lookup yields CDR1 LGHNA and CDR2 YSLEER. The CDR3 consists of 20 residues.

The chain joins TRBV29-1 to TRBJ1-5, with 8 positions matching TRBD1. The length of the CDR3 is 13 residues. Germline lookup yields CDR1 SQVTM and CDR2 ANQGSEA. Trimming removed 4 bases from V and 4 bases from J; junction bases left unmatched: 3. The CDR3 reads CSVGTGGNQPQHF. The CDR3 DNA sequence: TGCAGCGTTGGTACAGGGGGGAATCAGCCCCAGCATTTT. The full variable domain, in which reference TRBV29-1 and TRBJ1-5 provide the parts outside the CDR3, is SAVISQKPSRDICQRGTSLTIQCQVDSQVTMMFWYRQQPGQSLTLIATANQGSEATYESGFVIDKFPISRPNLTFSTLTVSNMSPEDSSIYLCSVGTGGNQPQHFGDGTRLSIL.

The V and J genes are TRBV11-2 and TRBJ2-3; maybe TRBD1 (5 bases). This CDR3 spans 14 amino acids. Looked up from germline, CDR1 is SGHAT and CDR2 is FQNNGV. Trimming removed 1 base at V and 2 bases at J, with 7 bases between. CDR3 sequence (DNA): TGTGCCAGCAGCTTAGTGGGGCCCACAGATACGCAGTATTTT. It encodes CASSLVGPTDTQYF. Full variable domain (remainder filled in from reference TRBV11-2 and TRBJ2-3): EAGVAQSPRYKIIEKRQSVAFWCNPISGHATLYWYQQILGQGPKLLIQFQNNGVVDDSQLPKDRFSAERLKGVDSTLKIQPAKLEDSAVYLCASSLVGPTDTQYFGPGTRLTVL.

J is TRBJ2-4 and V is TRBV3-1 (or the pseudogene TRBV3-2); the D gene is possibly TRBD2 (6 bases). Trimming removed 2 bases at V and 0 bases at J, with 17 bases between. Germline V gene lookup returns CDR1 LGHDT and CDR2 YNNKEL (reference sequence). The CDR3 extends over 18 amino acids. CDR3 bases: TGTGCCAGCAGCCAAATAACGCGGGGTCACCTAGCCAAAAACATTCAGTACTTC. Translating gives CASSQITRGHLAKNIQYF.

The chain combines TRBV6-5 with TRBJ1-1, with D perhaps matching TRBD1 (6 bases). The CDR3 is 15 residues long. Germline V gives CDR1 MNHEY, CDR2 SVGAGI. V was trimmed by 0 bases and J by 6 bases, leaving 14 bases between them. CDR3 DNA: TGTGCCAGCAGTTACTCGACAGGTAACGGACCTGAAGCTTTCTTT. Amino acids: CASSYSTGNGPEAFF.

The chain combines TRBV30 with TRBJ1-1; maybe TRBD1 (6 bases). The germline gives CDR1 GTSNPN, CDR2 SVGIG (reference sequence). The V and J ends lost 3 bases and 0 bases respectively, with 17 bases between them. The CDR3 is 16 residues long. CDR3 in DNA: TGTGCCTGGAGGTCTGAAGGAAGGGGGATGAACACTGAAGCTTTCTTT. Translation: CAWRSEGRGMNTEAFF.

The chain links TRBV29-1 to TRBJ1-2, with a weak D call TRBD1 (5 bases). CDR3 length equals 13 residues. Trimming pared 5 bases from V and 0 bases from J, leaving 10 bases between. Germline assignment: CDR1 SQVTM and CDR2 ANQGSEA. The CDR3 coding sequence is TGCAGCGTTACAGGTACTTCTAACTATGGCTACACCTTC. This gives the protein CSVTGTSNYGYTF.

The chain joins TRBV7-9 to TRBJ1-1, with 10 positions matching TRBD1. The CDR3 is 13 residues long. V shed 6 bases, J shed 5 bases, and the junction held 3 bases outside the gene matches. In germline, CDR1 is SEHNR, CDR2 FQNEAQ (reference sequence). CDR3 sequence: CASSGTGETEAFF. The CDR3 region has the DNA TGTGCCAGCAGTGGGACAGGGGAGACTGAAGCTTTCTTT.

The chain couples TRBV6-5 to TRBJ1-2, with 12 bases aligning to TRBD1. The CDR3 runs 14 residues. The V gene end was trimmed by 8 bases and the J gene end by 7 bases; junction bases not matched to a gene: 8. Germline CDR1 reads MNHEY; CDR2 reads SVGAGI. CDR3 amino acids: CASGQGTGGFGYTF. CDR3 sequence (DNA): TGTGCCAGCGGACAAGGGACAGGGGGCTTTGGCTACACCTTC.

The chain combines TRBV2 with TRBJ2-2; 9 bases line up with TRBD1. This CDR3 contains 15 residues. CDR1 and CDR2 (germline): SNHLY, FYNNEI. Unmatched junction bases numbered 4, after V lost 5 bases and J lost 3 bases. The CDR3 nucleotides read TGTGCCAGCAGTCAGGACAGGGGTGACACCGGGGAGCTGTTTTTT. This codes for CASSQDRGDTGELFF.

The chain joins TRBV23-1 to TRBJ1-6, with 8 bases aligning to TRBD1. TRBV23-1 is an ORF, and what it does is uncertain. The CDR3 is 18 residues long. With 3 bases clipped from V and 6 bases from J, the junction kept 13 bases outside the gene matches. The CDR3 DNA reads TGCGCCAGCAGTCACATCCCCAGGGGGCTCGTAATTAATTCACCCCTCCACTTT. It yields the protein CASSHIPRGLVINSPLHF.

The rearrangement uses TRBV27 and TRBJ2-3; 8 nucleotides match TRBD2. CDR1 and CDR2 (germline): MNHEY, SMNVEV (reference sequence). CDR3 length: 17 amino acids. V shed 0 bases and J 1 base; nucleotides not matched to a gene: 6. As DNA, the CDR3 is TGTGCCAGCAGTTTATCTGTTAGCGGGGTAGGCACAGATACGCAGTATTTT. Encoded protein: CASSLSVSGVGTDTQYF.

This chain connects TRBV7-9 to TRBJ1-4; D is possibly TRBD1 (5 bases). Germline V gives CDR1 SEHNR, CDR2 FQNEAQ (reference sequence). This CDR3 contains 15 residues. Trimming stripped 5 bases from V and 6 bases from J, with 16 bases between. CDR3 region: CASSARGGLDEKLFF. In nucleotides, the CDR3 is TGTGCCAGCAGCGCCCGGGGGGGATTGGATGAAAAACTGTTTTTT.

The chain links TRBV6-1 to TRBJ1-1, with D perhaps matching TRBD1 (6 bases). Trimming left V 3 bases short and J 1 base short, with 15 bases between. Germline CDR1 reads MNHNS; CDR2 reads SASEGT. This CDR3 region has 16 residues. Here the CDR3 DNA reads TGTGCCAGCAGTGAGGTTCCGGGGGGCTGGAACACTGAAGCTTTCTTT. Amino acids: CASSEVPGGWNTEAFF.

This clone was counted once. This chain connects TRBV6-2 or TRBV6-3 to TRBJ2-3; 13 bases fit TRBD2. Germline V gene data show CDR1 as MNHEY and CDR2 as SVGEGT. There are 17 residues in the CDR3. J gave up 2 bases and V 6 bases, and 8 bases lay outside the gene matches. This chain's CDR3 is CASSPRTSGGPTDTQYF. For the CDR3, the DNA is TGTGCCAGCAGCCCTCGGACTAGCGGGGGCCCCACAGATACGCAGTATTTT.

With respect to this clone: Other DNA sequences from this sample encode an identical CDR3 as well. This chain joins TRBV6-5 and TRBJ2-6, with 7 bases aligning to TRBD1. V was clipped by 8 bases and J by 0 bases; unmatched bases: 1. CDR1 is MNHEY, CDR2 SVGAGI, per germline. This CDR3 is built from 14 residues. This CDR3 is CASSGGSGANVLTF. The CDR3 DNA reads TGTGCCAGCTCAGGGGGCTCTGGGGCCAACGTCCTGACTTTC.